This is a list of T cell receptor beta chains from one sample in a study of blood T cell repertoires in COVID-19. Data came from immunoSEQ multiplex PCR; TCRdb stores just in-frame clones and leaves some out. The sample shows 220,000 or so clones, around 85% of them seen only once. The sequencing input was PBMCs or T cells enriched from blood (not recorded which). Source of these receptors: a woman aged 35 to 49 with acute COVID-19. CDR3s include the opening cysteine and the closing phenylalanine or tryptophan. D genes are given only for firm matches. Size tells how often a clone was seen (once, few, many) or the class of an expanded clone, and some rows leave it out.

TRBJ1-2 | TRBV27 | . | . | CAVGGGYGYTF | TGTGCCGTGGGGGGGGGCTATGGCTACACCTTC
TRBJ2-3 | TRBV6-2/TRBV6-3 | TRBD2 | . | CASSSPSGTTADTQYF | TGTGCCAGCAGTTCTCCTAGCGGGACTACCGCAGATACGCAGTATTTT
TRBJ1-1 | TRBV7-3 | . | once | CASSLNGMNTEAFF | TGTGCCAGCAGCTTAAACGGGATGAACACTGAAGCTTTCTTT
TRBJ2-6 | TRBV29-1 | TRBD1 | . | CSVKRTGGSSGANVLTF | TGCAGCGTTAAAAGGACAGGGGGAAGCTCTGGGGCCAACGTCCTGACTTTC
TRBJ2-7 | TRBV6-1 | TRBD1 | few | CASSEALDRGTYEQYF | TGTGCCAGCAGTGAAGCGCTGGACAGGGGAACCTACGAGCAGTACTTC
TRBJ2-7 | TRBV29-1 | TRBD1 | once | CSVGQGMGYEQYF | TGCAGCGTAGGACAGGGTATGGGGTACGAGCAGTACTTC
TRBJ2-5 | TRBV12-3/TRBV12-4 | TRBD1 | once | CASTQGEETQYF | TGTGCCAGCACCCAGGGGGAAGAGACCCAGTACTTC
TRBJ1-1 | TRBV5-4 | . | . | CASKKGWGDTEAFF | TGTGCCAGCAAGAAGGGGTGGGGGGACACTGAAGCTTTCTTT
TRBJ1-3 | TRBV2 | TRBD1 | . | CASKVNRGENTIYF | TGTGCCAGCAAAGTAAACAGGGGTGAAAACACCATATATTTT
TRBJ1-2 | TRBV19 | . | . | CARPGYRNGYTF | TGTGCCAGACCAGGGTATCGGAATGGCTACACCTTC
TRBJ1-2 | TRBV3-1/TRBV3-2 | . | . | CASSQEGRGYTF | TGTGCCAGCAGCCAAGAGGGGAGGGGCTACACCTTC
TRBJ1-1 | TRBV14 | . | . | CASSQWSFEAFF | TGTGCCAGCAGCCAATGGAGCTTTGAAGCTTTCTTT
TRBJ2-5 | TRBV6-2/TRBV6-3 | TRBD2 | . | CASSPSRLTGTSGRETQYF | TGTGCCAGCAGCCCATCCCGCCTGACCGGGACTAGCGGGAGGGAGACCCAGTACTTC
TRBJ2-1 | TRBV2 | . | . | CASRKDLYNEQFF | TGTGCCAGCAGGAAGGACTTGTACAATGAGCAGTTCTTC
TRBJ2-1 | TRBV7-2 | TRBD2 | . | CASGPGAGAYNEQFF | TGTGCCAGCGGCCCCGGGGCGGGGGCCTACAATGAGCAGTTCTTC
TRBJ2-1 | TRBV24-1 | TRBD1 | . | CATRQGADNEQFF | TGTGCCACCAGACAGGGGGCCGACAATGAGCAGTTCTTC
TRBJ1-2 | TRBV3-1/TRBV3-2 | . | . | CASSLWTVNQGGYTF | TGTGCCAGCAGCCTTTGGACAGTTAACCAGGGTGGCTACACCTTC
TRBJ1-3 | TRBV7-2 | . | . | CASSSGPYVTGNTIYF | TGTGCCAGCAGCTCAGGGCCCTACGTGACCGGAAACACCATATATTTT
TRBJ2-3 | TRBV9 | . | . | CASSDGPGGSTDTQYF | TGTGCCAGCAGCGACGGGCCGGGCGGGAGCACAGATACGCAGTATTTT
TRBJ2-5 | TRBV10-1 | TRBD1 | . | CASSESFRTGEQETQYF | TGCGCCAGCAGTGAGTCGTTCCGAACAGGGGAACAAGAGACCCAGTACTTC
TRBJ1-1 | TRBV12-5 | TRBD1 | . | CASGLVGQGTEAFF | TGTGCTAGTGGTTTGGTCGGACAGGGCACTGAAGCTTTCTTT
TRBJ1-2 | TRBV3-1/TRBV3-2 | . | . | CASSRDTYGYTF | TGTGCCAGCAGCCGGGACACCTATGGCTACACCTTC
TRBJ1-4 | TRBV6-8 | . | . | CAVTRWAREKLFF | TGTGCCGTTACCCGGTGGGCAAGGGAAAAACTGTTTTTT
TRBJ2-1 | TRBV7-2 | TRBD2 | . | CASSFGGGAYNEQFF | TGTGCCAGCAGCTTCGGCGGGGGGGCCTACAATGAGCAGTTCTTC